This note documents a single T cell receptor (beta chain) sequence. The V segment lost 3 bases and the J segment 6 bases; nucleotides outside the gene matches: 13. CDR3 length equals 16 residues. Germline V gene data show CDR1 as SGDLS and CDR2 as YYNGEE. The data are from a study of blood T cell repertoires in COVID-19. Whole-study context: Whether acute or convalescent, the COVID-19 samples came from the United States, Italy and Spain. The cDNA or gDNA used as material had been derived from T cells, B-cell-depleted T cells, or PBMCs.

In the source study's methods: Amplification of reference gene primers provided the estimated nucleated cell counts. Profiling relied on immunoSEQ multiplex PCR, and the TCRdb table lists in-frame clones only, not all of them. D and trimming were read from the DNA, whereas the V and J calls and clone size are those reported in that table. The sample lists 400,000 to 550,000 clones, approximately 90% occurring once. This chain uses TRBV9 with TRBJ1-2, with 8 bases identical to TRBD1. This receptor was taken from a woman aged 30 to 39 with acute or convalescent COVID-19. The material sequenced was peripheral blood. The CDR3 DNA is TGTGCCAGCAGCGGAGTCTCCGGGACAGGTTCCCATGGCTACACCTTC. This gives the protein CASSGVSGTGSHGYTF.